Listed below are T cell receptor beta chains from one sample, sequenced in a study of cytomegalovirus exposure and HLA in healthy donors. TCRdb's table, derived via immunoSEQ multiplex PCR, lists solely in-frame clones and lacks some. Of about 190,000 clones in the sample, around four fifths were seen once. The sequenced sample was PBMCs. Every receptor here comes from a man between 18 and 29 years old in good health and CMV-seropositive. Both conserved end residues are part of each CDR3.

J,V,CDR3
TRBJ2-7,TRBV5-1,CASRGTSGNSYEQYF
TRBJ2-1,TRBV18,CASSPGLAEHNEQFF
TRBJ1-2,TRBV4-1,CASSPYRDSNYGYTF
TRBJ2-5,TRBV11-3,CASSPGLGVETQYF
TRBJ2-7,TRBV27,CASSLAGSLSYEQYF
TRBJ2-1,TRBV6-1,CASSPPGGSYNEQFF
TRBJ2-7,TRBV27,CASSSGTYYEQYF
TRBJ2-1,TRBV18,CASSRGGQDEQFF
TRBJ1-2,TRBV30,CAWSGDWDYGYTF
TRBJ2-7,TRBV28,CASMEQGIYEQYF
TRBJ2-7,TRBV30,CAWSIAGGYEQYF
TRBJ2-5,TRBV5-8,CASSSGLAGGGQETQYF
TRBJ1-1,TRBV19,CASRNRGVTEAFF
TRBJ2-2,TRBV7-3,CASSREPTNTGELFF
TRBJ2-5,TRBV7-2,CASSLDLAGGETQYF
TRBJ2-7,TRBV6-5,CASSYGTVAGPYEQYF
TRBJ2-5,TRBV15,CATSTLQGAGGETQYF
TRBJ2-1,TRBV27,CASKLAGVGNEQFF
TRBJ1-5,TRBV28,CASRSGNQPQHF
TRBJ1-3,TRBV7-2,CASSLSGAGNTIYF
TRBJ2-1,TRBV30,CAWADGRGSSYNEQFF
TRBJ1-1,TRBV7-2,CASSLLSGVEAFF
TRBJ2-7,TRBV7-9,CASSPPLSSYEQYF
TRBJ1-5,TRBV28,CASSFRGRQPQHF
TRBJ2-3,TRBV29-1,CSMGGVGRATDTQYF
TRBJ2-5,TRBV28,CATSRGVGETQYF
TRBJ2-1,TRBV28,CASSLPRDYSYNEQFF
TRBJ1-2,TRBV28,CASSGGIGGVNYGYTF
TRBJ2-7,TRBV30,CAWSRGRAIHEQYF
TRBJ2-7,TRBV19,CASSIAIGSSYEQYF
TRBJ1-5,TRBV28,CASRTRTGRKRDQPQHF
TRBJ2-1,TRBV30,CACPLAGGGEQFF
TRBJ2-7,TRBV15,CATSRGVTSSYEQYF
TRBJ2-5,TRBV2,CASSLTLGQGGETQYF
TRBJ2-1,TRBV30,CAWSVLGNEQFF
TRBJ1-3,TRBV30,CAGQGTSGNTIYF
TRBJ1-2,TRBV5-6,CASSFRDNYGYTF
TRBJ2-5,TRBV5-4,CASSSNRQGTVETQYF
TRBJ2-3,TRBV4-3,CASSQNLGTGLSTDTQYF
TRBJ2-3,TRBV6-5,CATGGVVGTDTQYF
TRBJ1-2,TRBV27,CASSLFGQGAYGYTF
TRBJ1-1,TRBV7-2,CASSQIGDRVNTEAFF
TRBJ2-3,TRBV6-5,CASSLRLGTQYF
TRBJ2-7,TRBV4-1,CASSQEGSEKGSYEQYF
TRBJ2-1,TRBV4-3,CASSRGVAGEGNEQFF
TRBJ2-1,TRBV7-3,CASSRSGMADNEQFF
TRBJ1-5,TRBV7-2,CASTLTDNQPQHF
TRBJ2-5,TRBV7-9,CASTLRGGNQETQYF
TRBJ1-2,TRBV6-5,CASSWEGGNYGYTF
TRBJ2-7,TRBV18,CASSPGASGRYEQYF
TRBJ2-3,TRBV28,CASSLIAGGPTDTQYF
TRBJ1-1,TRBV11-2,CASSLGDRENTEAFF
TRBJ2-1,TRBV14,CASSQDPQPASEQFF
TRBJ1-5,TRBV30,CAWSGRVSGQPQHF
TRBJ2-1,TRBV11-3,CASSPNSGTGTYNEQFF
TRBJ2-6,TRBV7-3,CASSLNRGGANVLTF
TRBJ2-3,TRBV28,CASSPGLAGGQVSQYF
TRBJ2-1,TRBV7-2,CASRRAAGGPREQFF
TRBJ2-1,TRBV7-9,CASSSKTKFNEQFF
TRBJ1-2,TRBV19,CATGTAGNGYTF